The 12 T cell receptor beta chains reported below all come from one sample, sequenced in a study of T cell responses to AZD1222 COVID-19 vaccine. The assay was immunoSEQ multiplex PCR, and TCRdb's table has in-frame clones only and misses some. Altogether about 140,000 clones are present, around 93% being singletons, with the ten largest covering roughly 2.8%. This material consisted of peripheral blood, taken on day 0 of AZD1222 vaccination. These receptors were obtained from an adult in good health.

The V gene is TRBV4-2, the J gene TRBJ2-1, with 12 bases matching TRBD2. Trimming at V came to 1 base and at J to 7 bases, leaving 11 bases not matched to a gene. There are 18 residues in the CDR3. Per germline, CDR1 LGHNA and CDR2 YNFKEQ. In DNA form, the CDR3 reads TGTGCCAGCAGCCAAGTAGCCCTACTCGGGACTAGCGGGAATGAGCAGTTCTTC. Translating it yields CASSQVALLGTSGNEQFF.

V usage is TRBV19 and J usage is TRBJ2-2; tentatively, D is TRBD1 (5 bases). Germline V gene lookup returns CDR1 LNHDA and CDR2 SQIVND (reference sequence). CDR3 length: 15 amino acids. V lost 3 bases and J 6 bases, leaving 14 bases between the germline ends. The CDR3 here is CASSMTAGWAGELFF. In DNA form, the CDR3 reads TGTGCCAGTAGTATGACCGCAGGGTGGGCCGGGGAGCTGTTTTTT.

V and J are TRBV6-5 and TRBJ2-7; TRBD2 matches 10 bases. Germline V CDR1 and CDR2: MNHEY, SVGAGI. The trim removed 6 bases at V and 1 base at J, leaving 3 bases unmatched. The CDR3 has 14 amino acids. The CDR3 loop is CASRLAGPSYEQYF. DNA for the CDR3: TGTGCCAGCAGACTAGCGGGGCCATCCTACGAGCAGTACTTC.

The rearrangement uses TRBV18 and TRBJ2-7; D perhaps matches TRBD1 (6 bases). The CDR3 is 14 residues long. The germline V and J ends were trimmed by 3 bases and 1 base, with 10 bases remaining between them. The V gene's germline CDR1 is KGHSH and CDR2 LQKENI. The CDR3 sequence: CASSPRQDSYEQYF. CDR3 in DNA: TGTGCCAGCTCACCCCGACAGGATTCCTACGAGCAGTACTTC.

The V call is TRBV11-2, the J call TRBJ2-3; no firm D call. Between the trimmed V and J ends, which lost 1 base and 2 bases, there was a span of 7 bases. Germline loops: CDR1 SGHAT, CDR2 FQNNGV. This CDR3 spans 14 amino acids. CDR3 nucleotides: TGTGCCAGCAGCTTAGGGGGTCTCACAGATACGCAGTATTTT. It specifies CASSLGGLTDTQYF.

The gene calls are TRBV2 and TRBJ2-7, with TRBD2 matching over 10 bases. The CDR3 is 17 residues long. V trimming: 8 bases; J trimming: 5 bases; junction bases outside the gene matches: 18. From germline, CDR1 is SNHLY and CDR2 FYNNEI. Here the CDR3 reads CASGGRASGGLAHEQYF. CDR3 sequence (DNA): TGTGCCAGCGGAGGACGGGCTAGCGGGGGTTTAGCTCACGAGCAGTACTTC.

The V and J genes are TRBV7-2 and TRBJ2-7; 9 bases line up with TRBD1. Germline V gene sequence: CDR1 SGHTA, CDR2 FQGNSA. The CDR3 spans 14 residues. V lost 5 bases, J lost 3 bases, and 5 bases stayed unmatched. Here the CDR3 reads CASSIGTGFYEQYF. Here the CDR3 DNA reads TGTGCCAGCAGCATAGGGACAGGGTTCTACGAGCAGTACTTC.

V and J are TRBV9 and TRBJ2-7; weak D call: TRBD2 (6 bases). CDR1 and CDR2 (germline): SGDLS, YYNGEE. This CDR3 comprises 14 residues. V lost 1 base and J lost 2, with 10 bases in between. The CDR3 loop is CASSVTDYPYEQYF. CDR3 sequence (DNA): TGTGCCAGCAGCGTAACGGACTACCCCTACGAGCAGTACTTC.

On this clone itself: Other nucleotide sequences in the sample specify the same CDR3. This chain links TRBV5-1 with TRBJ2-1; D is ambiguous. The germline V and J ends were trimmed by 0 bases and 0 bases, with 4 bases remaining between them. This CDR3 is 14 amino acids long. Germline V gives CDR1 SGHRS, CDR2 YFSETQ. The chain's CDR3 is CASSLASSYNEQFF. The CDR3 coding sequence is TGCGCCAGCAGCTTGGCAAGCTCCTACAATGAGCAGTTCTTC. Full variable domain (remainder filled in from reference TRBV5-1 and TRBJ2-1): KAGVTQTPRYLIKTRGQQVTLSCSPISGHRSVSWYQQTPGQGLQFLFEYFSETQRNKGNFPGRFSGRQFSNSRSEMNVSTLELGDSALYLCASSLASSYNEQFFGPGTRLTVL.

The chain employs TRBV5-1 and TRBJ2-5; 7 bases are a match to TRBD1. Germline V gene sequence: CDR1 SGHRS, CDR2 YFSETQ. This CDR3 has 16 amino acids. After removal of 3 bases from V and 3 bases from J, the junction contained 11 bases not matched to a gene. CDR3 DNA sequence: TGCGCCAGCAGCTCGGGCGCAGGGGGATGGGAAGAGACCCAGTACTTC. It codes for CASSSGAGGWEETQYF.

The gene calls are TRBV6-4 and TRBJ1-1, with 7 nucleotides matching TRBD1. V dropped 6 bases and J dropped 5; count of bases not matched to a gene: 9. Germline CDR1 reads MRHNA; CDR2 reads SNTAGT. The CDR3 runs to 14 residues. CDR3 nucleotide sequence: TGTGCCAGCAGCGCCGGGACAGAGGAAACTGAAGCTTTCTTT. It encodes CASSAGTEETEAFF.

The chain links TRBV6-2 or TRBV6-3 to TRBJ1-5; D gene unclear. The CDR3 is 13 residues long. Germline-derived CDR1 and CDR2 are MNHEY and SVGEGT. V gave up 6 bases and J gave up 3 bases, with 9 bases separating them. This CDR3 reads CASSRFDNQPQHF. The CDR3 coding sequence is TGTGCCAGCAGCCGATTTGACAATCAGCCCCAGCATTTT.